This entry lists 15 T cell receptor beta chains sequenced from one sample in a study of blood T cells in healthy people across ages. With a J-beta primer mix and a sample-barcoded 5' primer, a second PCR ran about 7 to 12 cycles. TCRdb redid the calling of the 5' RACE reads with MiXCR, one entry per CDR3 protein. The sample consists of 1.5 million to 2 million distinct CDR3 sequences, 28% of them appearing once. Material: blood. Source of these receptors: a woman aged 30 to 39 in good health.

This clonotype has a handful of counts. This chain connects TRBV24-1 to TRBJ2-5; 8 bases line up with TRBD1. The J segment lost 5 bases and the V segment lost 7 bases, leaving 11 bases of the junction unmatched. The CDR3 spans 15 residues. The germline gives CDR1 KGHDR, CDR2 SFDVKD. The DNA for the CDR3 is TGTGCCACCAGCGGCGGGACAGGTGGTCCGGAGACCCAGTACTTC. This translates into CATSGGTGGPETQYF.

The V and J genes are TRBV2 and TRBJ2-4, with D perhaps matching TRBD1 or TRBD2 (5 bases each). The CDR3 extends over 16 amino acids. Germline-derived CDR1 and CDR2 are SNHLY and FYNNEI. V gave up 8 bases and J gave up 0 bases, with 17 bases separating them. The CDR3 nucleotides are TGTGCCAGCCGGCGAGGGGTAGCGATAGCCAAAAACATTCAGTACTTC. As protein: CASRRGVAIAKNIQYF.

A few counts support this clonotype. V is TRBV21-1 and J is TRBJ2-1; the tabulated D call, TRBD2, remains unverified against the DNA. TRBV21-1 is a documented pseudogene. CDR3 size: 15 residues. For the CDR3, the DNA is TGTGCCAGCAGCCCCCGGGGGAGCGGGAATACTGAGCAGTTCTTC. As protein: CASSPRGSGNTEQFF.

This clonotype was counted a few times. The V and J genes are TRBV3-1 and TRBJ2-6; D may correspond to TRBD1 or TRBD2 (5 bases each). CDR3 length: 18 residues. Germline V gene data show CDR1 as LGHDT and CDR2 as YNNKEL (reference sequence). V was clipped by 5 bases and J by 3 bases, with 20 bases between them. CDR3 DNA sequence: TGTGCCAGCAGCTCCCGGGTAGGGGCAGGAGGTGGGGCCAACGTCCTGACTTTC. Protein product: CASSSRVGAGGGANVLTF.

This clonotype was detected a few times. V is TRBV20-1 and J is TRBJ2-5; D ambiguous. The V end lost 1 base, the J end lost 5 bases, and 11 bases lay between the germline ends. Germline V gene sequence: CDR1 DFQATT, CDR2 SNEGSKA (reference sequence). The CDR3 extends over 13 amino acids. The CDR3 loop is CSARGLRLETQYF. The CDR3 nucleotides read TGCAGTGCTAGAGGTCTTAGGTTGGAGACCCAGTACTTC.

The genes are TRBV27 and TRBJ2-3, with 7 bases fitting TRBD2. The V segment lost 5 bases and the J segment 2 bases; nucleotides outside the gene matches: 7. CDR3 length: 15 amino acids. Germline CDR1 MNHEY, CDR2 SMNVEV (reference sequence). The CDR3 sequence is CASSAGTKPTDTQYF. The CDR3 DNA is TGTGCCAGCAGTGCCGGGACTAAACCCACAGATACGCAGTATTTT.

Points on this clonotype: This could be a read error, since a much larger clone is one nucleotide away. This sequence joins TRBV20-1 and TRBJ2-1, with TRBD2 identical over 13 bases. The end of the DNA is better explained by TRBJ2-7, so the J call may be wrong. The CDR3 loop spans 15 amino acids. Germline V gives CDR1 DFQATT, CDR2 SNEGSKA (reference sequence). DNA for the CDR3: TGCAGTGCTCTCCGGACTAGCGGGGGTTACAATGAGCAGTACTTC. Translated: CSALRTSGGYNEQYF.

This clonotype has a handful of counts. The chain couples TRBV5-1 to TRBJ2-7, with 7 bases lining up with TRBD2. This CDR3 region has 13 residues. V lost 1 base and J lost 4; bases outside the gene matches: 2. Germline loops: CDR1 SGHRS, CDR2 YFSETQ. CDR3 region: CASSLSGKYEQYF. As DNA, the CDR3 is TGCGCCAGCAGCTTGAGCGGGAAATACGAGCAGTACTTC.

At least ten counts were recorded for this clonotype. This chain links TRBV20-1 with TRBJ2-5, with D uncertain. This CDR3 has 11 residues. The ends were cut back, 3 bases at V and 2 bases at J, with 4 bases in the middle. Germline V gives CDR1 DFQATT, CDR2 SNEGSKA (reference sequence). The CDR3 sequence is CSASHQETQYF. DNA for the CDR3: TGCAGTGCTAGTCATCAAGAGACCCAGTACTTC.

This clonotype was detected only a few times. CDR3 coding DNA: TGCGCCAGCAGCGCCCGGACACGCAATAATTCACCCCTCCACTTT. It is translated as CASSARTRNNSPLHF. The chain recombines TRBV5-1 with TRBJ1-6; possible D gene TRBD1, 5 bases. V lost 4 bases, J lost 5 bases, and 13 bases lay in between. The CDR3 runs 15 residues. Germline V gives CDR1 SGHRS, CDR2 YFSETQ.

The J gene is TRBJ1-2, the V gene TRBV12-3 or TRBV12-4, with D unclear. With 5 bases removed from V and 4 bases from J, the gap between germline ends came to 17 bases. The CDR3 extends over 15 amino acids. CDR3 bases: TGTGCCAGCAGTCATTGGAAGGCAGGCGCCTATGGCTACACCTTC. Encoded protein: CASSHWKAGAYGYTF.

Concerning this clonotype: A read error is possible here, since a much larger clone lies one base away. The V call is TRBV20-1, the J call TRBJ2-1; D perhaps matches TRBD2 (6 bases). Between the trimmed V and J ends, which lost 7 bases and 10 bases, there was a span of 20 bases. CDR3 length equals 13 residues. Germline loops: CDR1 DFQATT, CDR2 SNEGSKA (reference sequence). CDR3 region: CSGGLTDTYEQFF. The CDR3 DNA follows: TGCAGTGGAGGACTAACGGATACCTACGAGCAGTTCTTC.

This clonotype was observed a few times. The CDR3 region is CASSDPRDRAYGYTF. The CDR3, as DNA: TGTGCCAGCAGTGACCCGAGGGACAGGGCCTATGGCTACACCTTC. V gene TRBV9 combines with J gene TRBJ1-2, with TRBD1 matching over 9 bases. CDR1 and CDR2 (germline): SGDLS, YYNGEE. Germline trimming cut 5 bases from V and 4 bases from J; bases unmatched to any gene: 9. The CDR3 totals 15 residues.

This clonotype was observed at least ten times. The genes are TRBV29-1 and TRBJ2-1, with D perhaps matching TRBD2 (5 bases). CDR3 length: 12 residues. The V and J ends lost 5 bases and 3 bases respectively, with 8 bases between them. The germline CDR1 and CDR2 sequences are SQVTM and ANQGSEA. This chain's CDR3 is CSVKADYNEQFF. The CDR3 DNA is TGCAGCGTTAAAGCGGACTACAATGAGCAGTTCTTC.

The rearrangement links TRBV6-2 or TRBV6-3 to TRBJ1-5, with D perhaps matching TRBD1 (5 bases). Germline V CDR1 and CDR2: MNHEY, SVGEGT. This CDR3 spans 14 amino acids. V was clipped by 4 bases and J by 5 bases, with 12 bases between them. Here the CDR3 DNA reads TGTGCCAGCAGTTCCAATAGGGGAGATCAGCCCCAGCATTTT. This sequence encodes CASSSNRGDQPQHF.